These T cell receptor beta chains were read from a single sample in a study of shared clonotypes between healthy human individuals. Here immunoSEQ multiplex PCR was the method, and the copy in TCRdb shows in-frame clones only, minus some. The table includes around 450,000 clones, roughly 83% detected once. Material: PBMCs. The receptors originated from a woman in her forties in good health. Some clones in this sample may be carry-over from other donors' samples. Each CDR3 is given with its conserved first and last residue. The order of the fields is CDR3 protein, CDR3 DNA, clone size, V gene, D gene, J gene. The D gene is left open where the match is weak. Size tells how often a clone was seen (once, few, many) or the class of an expanded clone, and some rows leave it out.

CASSPQETQYF TGTGCCAGCAGCCCCCAAGAGACCCAGTACTTC - TRBV7-2 - TRBJ2-5
CASSPRTGSLFEAFF TGTGCCAGCTCACCGAGAACAGGGAGCCTTTTTGAAGCTTTCTTT - TRBV18 - TRBJ1-1
CASRTGGGLLEQYF TGTGCCAGCAGAACCGGGGGGGGGCTGCTCGAGCAGTACTTC - TRBV28 TRBD2 TRBJ2-7
CASSIGGDTSYEQYF TGTGCCAGTAGTATAGGAGGGGACACTTCCTACGAGCAGTACTTC many TRBV19 - TRBJ2-7
CASSSQPGAYEQYF TGTGCCAGCAGTTCCCAGCCAGGGGCTTACGAGCAGTACTTC - TRBV6-5 - TRBJ2-7
CASSRELGAFNYGYTF TGTGCCAGCAGCCGAGAGTTGGGAGCATTTAACTATGGCTACACCTTC - TRBV4-2 - TRBJ1-2
CASSVPSGRGGEQFF TGTGCCAGCAGCGTTCCTAGCGGGAGGGGCGGTGAGCAGTTCTTC - TRBV7-9 TRBD2 TRBJ2-1
CASSTGGDGVRETQYF TGTGCCAGCAGTACGGGCGGGGACGGGGTGCGAGAGACCCAGTACTTC - TRBV7-8 - TRBJ2-5
CASTNPPGDRYGYTF TGTGCCAGCACCAACCCCCCTGGGGACCGCTATGGCTACACCTTC - TRBV6-1 - TRBJ1-2
CATSRVGSHDRGTYNEQFF TGTGCCACCAGCAGAGTAGGTAGCCACGACAGGGGAACCTACAATGAGCAGTTCTTC - TRBV15 TRBD1 TRBJ2-1
CASSPGVRETQYF TGTGCCAGCAGTCCAGGGGTTAGGGAGACCCAGTACTTC - TRBV2 - TRBJ2-5
CASSISGAEGQGQYF TGTGCCAGTAGTATCAGCGGCGCGGAGGGCCAGGGGCAGTACTTC - TRBV19 - TRBJ2-7
CASSIGGGGTEAFF TGTGCCAGTAGTATAGGAGGGGGCGGCACTGAAGCTTTCTTT - TRBV19 TRBD1 TRBJ1-1
CASSFRPGPFGDTIYF TGTGCCAGCAGTTTCCGACCGGGCCCGTTTGGGGACACCATATATTTT - TRBV5-7 - TRBJ1-3
CASSPYNEQFF TGTGCCAGCAGTCCCTACAATGAGCAGTTCTTC - TRBV25-1 - TRBJ2-1
CASSIGFGGTYNEQFF TGTGCCAGTAGTATAGGTTTCGGGGGAACCTACAATGAGCAGTTCTTC - TRBV19 - TRBJ2-1
CASSMRQESYNEQFF TGTGCCAGCAGCATGAGACAGGAGAGCTACAATGAGCAGTTCTTC - TRBV7-2 - TRBJ2-1
CASSLFLGGQNGELFF TGTGCCAGCAGTTTATTTCTGGGGGGACAGAACGGGGAGCTGTTTTTT - TRBV28 - TRBJ2-2
CASSPTPDTQYF TGTGCCAGCAGCCCGACTCCAGATACGCAGTATTTT - TRBV27 - TRBJ2-3
CASSLEPGFPGTSDTYEQYF TGTGCCAGCAGTTTAGAACCCGGCTTTCCGGGGACTAGCGATACCTACGAGCAGTACTTC - TRBV27 TRBD2 TRBJ2-7
CASSQVDMDQETQYF TGTGCCAGCAGCCAGGTTGACATGGACCAAGAGACCCAGTACTTC - TRBV4-2 - TRBJ2-5
CASSLEGKSGYTF TGTGCCAGCAGCTTGGAGGGCAAGTCGGGCTACACCTTC - TRBV5-4 - TRBJ1-2
CASSEWANYEQFF TGCGCCAGCAGTGAGTGGGCTAACTATGAGCAGTTCTTC - TRBV10-2 - TRBJ2-1
CASSLAASGGDEKLFF TGTGCCAGCAGCTTGGCCGCGTCAGGCGGGGATGAAAAACTGTTTTTT - TRBV5-4 - TRBJ1-4
CASSPSLAGGETQYF TGTGCCAGCTCACCATCACTAGCGGGTGGGGAGACCCAGTACTTC - TRBV18 TRBD2 TRBJ2-5
CASSLIPQGVSGNTIYF TGTGCCAGCAGCTTAATCCCGCAGGGCGTCTCTGGAAACACCATATATTTT - TRBV7-9 - TRBJ1-3
CASSPTSGGSYEQYF TGTGCCAGCAGCCCGACTAGCGGGGGTTCCTACGAGCAGTACTTC - TRBV7-2 TRBD2 TRBJ2-7
CASRERAGTENEKLFF TGTGCCAGCAGGGAAAGAGCTGGGACCGAGAATGAAAAACTGTTTTTT few TRBV27 - TRBJ1-4
CASSFSSLGTEAFF TGTGCCAGCAGCTTCTCTTCCCTGGGTACTGAAGCTTTCTTT - TRBV11-2 - TRBJ1-1
CASSPGLQGEQYF TGTGCCAGCAGCCCTGGTCTTCAGGGCGAGCAGTACTTC - TRBV7-3 - TRBJ2-7
CASSYAPTRGSYEQYF TGTGCCAGCAGTTACGCCCCGACCCGGGGCTCCTACGAGCAGTACTTC - TRBV6-5 - TRBJ2-7
CASSPAVPSYEQYF TGTGCCAGCAGCCCGGCAGTTCCCTCCTACGAGCAGTACTTC - TRBV27 - TRBJ2-7
CASSPRTSGGLETQYF TGTGCCAGCAGCCCCCGGACTAGCGGGGGGTTAGAGACCCAGTACTTC - TRBV2 TRBD2 TRBJ2-5
CASSPPIDRGYQETQYF TGTGCCAGCAGCCCACCGATCGACAGGGGATACCAAGAGACCCAGTACTTC - TRBV5-8 TRBD1 TRBJ2-5
CSVVDNQETQYF TGCAGCGTTGTGGACAACCAAGAGACCCAGTACTTC - TRBV29-1 - TRBJ2-5
CASSVGPGNTIYF TGTGCCAGCAGCGTCGGACCGGGAAACACCATATATTTT - TRBV7-3 - TRBJ1-3
CASSRLLQETQYF TGCGCCAGCAGTCGACTCCTCCAAGAGACCCAGTACTTC - TRBV4-1 - TRBJ2-5
CASSLDGGYPSYEQYF TGTGCCAGCAGCTTAGATGGGGGGTATCCCTCCTACGAGCAGTACTTC - TRBV7-9 - TRBJ2-7